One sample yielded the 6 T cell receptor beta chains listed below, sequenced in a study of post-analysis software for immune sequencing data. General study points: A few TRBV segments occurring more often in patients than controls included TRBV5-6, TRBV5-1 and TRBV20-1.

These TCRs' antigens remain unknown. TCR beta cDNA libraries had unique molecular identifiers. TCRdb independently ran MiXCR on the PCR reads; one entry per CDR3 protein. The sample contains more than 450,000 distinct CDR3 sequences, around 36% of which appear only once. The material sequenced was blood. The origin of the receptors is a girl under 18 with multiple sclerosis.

CDR3 in DNA: TGTGCCAGCAGTGAAAATGGGGCAGGGGCGAGTCGGAGCTCCTACGAGCAGTACTTC. It is translated as CASSENGAGASRSSYEQYF. The rearrangement uses TRBV2 and TRBJ2-7, with D perhaps matching TRBD1 (6 bases). The CDR3 sequence is 19 residues long. Germline V gene sequence: CDR1 SNHLY, CDR2 FYNNEI. V was trimmed by 2 bases and J by 0 bases, leaving 23 bases between them.

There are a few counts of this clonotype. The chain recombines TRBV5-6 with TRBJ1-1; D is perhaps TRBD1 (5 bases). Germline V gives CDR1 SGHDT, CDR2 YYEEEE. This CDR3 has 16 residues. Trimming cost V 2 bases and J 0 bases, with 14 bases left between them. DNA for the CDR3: TGTGCCAGCAGCTTTTGGGAAGACAGCATGAACACTGAAGCTTTCTTT. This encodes CASSFWEDSMNTEAFF.

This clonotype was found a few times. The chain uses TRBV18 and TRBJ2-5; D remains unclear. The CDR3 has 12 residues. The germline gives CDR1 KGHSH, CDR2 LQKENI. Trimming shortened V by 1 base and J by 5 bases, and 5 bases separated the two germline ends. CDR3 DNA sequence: TGTGCCAGCTCACCACGATTCGAGACCCAGTACTTC. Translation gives CASSPRFETQYF.

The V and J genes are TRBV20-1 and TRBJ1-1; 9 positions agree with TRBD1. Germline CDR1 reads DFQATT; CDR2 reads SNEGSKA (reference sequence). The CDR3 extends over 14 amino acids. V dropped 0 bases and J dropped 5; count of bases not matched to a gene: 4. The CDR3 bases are TGCAGTGCTAGAGAAACAGGGGGCCGAACTGAAGCTTTCTTT. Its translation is CSARETGGRTEAFF.

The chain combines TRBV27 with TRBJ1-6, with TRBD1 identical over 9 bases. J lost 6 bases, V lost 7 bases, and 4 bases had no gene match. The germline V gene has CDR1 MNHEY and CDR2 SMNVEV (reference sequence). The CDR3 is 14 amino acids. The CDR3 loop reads CASKDRGFNSPLHF. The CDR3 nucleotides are TGTGCCAGCAAAGACAGGGGGTTTAATTCACCCCTCCACTTT.

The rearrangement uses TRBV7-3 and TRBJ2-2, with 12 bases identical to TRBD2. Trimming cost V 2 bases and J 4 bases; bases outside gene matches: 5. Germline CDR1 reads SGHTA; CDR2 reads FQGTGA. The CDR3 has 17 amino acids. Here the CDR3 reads CASSLLAGGHGTGELFF. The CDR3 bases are TGTGCCAGCAGCTTACTAGCGGGAGGGCATGGCACCGGGGAGCTGTTTTTT.